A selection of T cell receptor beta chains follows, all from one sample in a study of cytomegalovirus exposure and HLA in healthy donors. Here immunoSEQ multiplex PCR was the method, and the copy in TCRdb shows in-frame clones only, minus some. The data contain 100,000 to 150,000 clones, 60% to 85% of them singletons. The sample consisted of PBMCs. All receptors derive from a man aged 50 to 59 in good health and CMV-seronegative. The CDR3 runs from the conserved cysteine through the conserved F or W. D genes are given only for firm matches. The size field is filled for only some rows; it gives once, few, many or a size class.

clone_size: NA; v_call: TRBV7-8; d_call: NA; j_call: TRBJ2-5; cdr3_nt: TGTGCCAGCAGCTTAACGGGGGAAGAGACCCAGTACTTC; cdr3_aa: CASSLTGEETQYF
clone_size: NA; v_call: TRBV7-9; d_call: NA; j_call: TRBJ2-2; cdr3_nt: TGTGCCAGCAGCTTAGGCGCCACCGGGGAGCTGTTTTTT; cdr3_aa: CASSLGATGELFF
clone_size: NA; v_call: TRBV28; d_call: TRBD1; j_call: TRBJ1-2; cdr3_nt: TGTGCCAGCAGTCCGGGACAGGGGGTCTATGGCTACACCTTC; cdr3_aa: CASSPGQGVYGYTF
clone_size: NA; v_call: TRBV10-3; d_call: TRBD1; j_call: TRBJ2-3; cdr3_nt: TGTGCCATCAGTGGCCCCGGGACAGAGGTCACAGATACGCAGTATTTT; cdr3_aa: CAISGPGTEVTDTQYF
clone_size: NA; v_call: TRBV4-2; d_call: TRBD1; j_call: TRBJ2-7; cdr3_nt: TGTGCCAGCAGCCAACTGGGACAGTCTAGGGAGCAGTACTTC; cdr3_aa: CASSQLGQSREQYF
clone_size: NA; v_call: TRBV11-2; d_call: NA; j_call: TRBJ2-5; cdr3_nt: TGTGCCAGCAGCCCCGTCGGCTCAGCAGGGGAGACCCAGTACTTC; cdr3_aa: CASSPVGSAGETQYF
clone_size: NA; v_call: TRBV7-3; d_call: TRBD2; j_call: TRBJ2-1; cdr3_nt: TGTGCCAGCAGCTCGAATCAACTAGCGGGGGGTGGCAATGAGCAGTTCTTC; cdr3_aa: CASSSNQLAGGGNEQFF
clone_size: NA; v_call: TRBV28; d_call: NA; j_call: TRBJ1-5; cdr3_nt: TGTGCCAGCAGTTTACTTCGGCAGCCCCAGCATTTT; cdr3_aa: CASSLLRQPQHF
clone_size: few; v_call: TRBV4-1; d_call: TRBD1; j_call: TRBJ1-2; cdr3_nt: TGCGCCAGCAGCCAAGCGTACAGGGGGTATGGCTACACCTTC; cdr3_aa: CASSQAYRGYGYTF
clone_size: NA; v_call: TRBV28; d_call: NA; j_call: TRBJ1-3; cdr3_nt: TGTGCCAGCAGTTCCCCCCACCGGGACAATGGAAACACCATATATTTT; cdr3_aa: CASSSPHRDNGNTIYF
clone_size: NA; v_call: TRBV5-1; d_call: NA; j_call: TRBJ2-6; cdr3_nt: TGCGCCAGCAGCCCCACGGGGGCTGGGGCCAACGTCCTGACTTTC; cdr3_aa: CASSPTGAGANVLTF
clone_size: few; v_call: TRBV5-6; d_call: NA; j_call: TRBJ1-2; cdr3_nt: TGTGCCAGCAGCTTAGGACAGCCTTATGGCTACACCTTC; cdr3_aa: CASSLGQPYGYTF
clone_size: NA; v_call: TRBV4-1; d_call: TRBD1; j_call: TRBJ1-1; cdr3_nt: TGCGCCAGCAGCCGAGGACTACAGGGGGTGGCTGAAGCTTTCTTT; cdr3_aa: CASSRGLQGVAEAFF
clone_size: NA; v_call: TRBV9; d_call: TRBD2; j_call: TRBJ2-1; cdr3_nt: TGTGCCAGCAGCGTTAGTAGCGGGGGTTATGAGCAGTTCTTC; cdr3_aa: CASSVSSGGYEQFF
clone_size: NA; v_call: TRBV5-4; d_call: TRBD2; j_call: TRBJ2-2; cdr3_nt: TGTGCCAGCAGCTTGAGGGTTAGCGGGGCCGCCGGGGAGCTGTTTTTT; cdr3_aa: CASSLRVSGAAGELFF
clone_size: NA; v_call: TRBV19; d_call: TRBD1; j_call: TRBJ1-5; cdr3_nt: TGTGCCAGTGGAGGTACAGGGGGCTTTGGTCAGCCCCAGCATTTT; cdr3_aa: CASGGTGGFGQPQHF
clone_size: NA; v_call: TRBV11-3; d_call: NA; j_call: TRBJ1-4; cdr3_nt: TGTGCCAGCAGCTTCCCATGGAAGGGAGCAACTAATGAAAAACTGTTTTTT; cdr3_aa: CASSFPWKGATNEKLFF
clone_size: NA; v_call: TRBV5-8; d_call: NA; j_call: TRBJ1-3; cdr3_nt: TGTGCCAGCAGCCAGTGGGGGGGCCCTGGAAACACCATATATTTT; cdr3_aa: CASSQWGGPGNTIYF
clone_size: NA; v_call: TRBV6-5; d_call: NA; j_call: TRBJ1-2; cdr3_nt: TGTGCCAGCACACCCGCGGGGGGCGGTAACTATGGCTACACCTTC; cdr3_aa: CASTPAGGGNYGYTF
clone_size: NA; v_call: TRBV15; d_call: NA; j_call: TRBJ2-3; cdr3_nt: TGTGCCACCAGCAGAGATAGTAGTTTAACTAGCACAGATACGCAGTATTTT; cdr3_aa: CATSRDSSLTSTDTQYF